Listed here are 20 T cell receptor beta chains from one sample, sequenced in a study of blood T cell repertoires in COVID-19. The method was immunoSEQ multiplex PCR; TCRdb's version includes in-frame clones alone and lacks a portion of them. In the table there are hundreds of thousands of clones, more than 85% of which are singletons. Source material: peripheral blood. The receptors stem from a man aged 35-49 years with acute or convalescent COVID-19.

The rearrangement links TRBV28 to TRBJ1-4; possibly TRBD1 for D (6 bases). With 4 bases removed from V and 1 base from J, the gap between germline ends came to 10 bases. From germline, CDR1 is MDHEN and CDR2 SYDVKM. The CDR3 spans 15 residues. CDR3 nucleotides: TGTGCCAGCAGTTCCCCGGACAGAACTAATGAAAAACTGTTTTTT. Translating gives CASSSPDRTNEKLFF.

The chain couples TRBV4-2 to TRBJ2-2; 7 nucleotides agree with TRBD2. Germline CDR1 reads LGHNA; CDR2 reads YNFKEQ. V was clipped by 4 bases and J by 0 bases; unmatched bases: 8. This CDR3 contains 17 residues. The CDR3 loop is CASSPGISGANTGELFF. DNA for the CDR3: TGTGCCAGCAGCCCTGGTATAAGCGGGGCGAACACCGGGGAGCTGTTTTTT.

V is TRBV4-3 and J is TRBJ1-1, with TRBD1 matching over 9 bases. Germline V gene data show CDR1 as LGHNA and CDR2 as YSLEER. This CDR3 region has 15 residues. The junction had 8 bases not matched to a gene; V was cut back by 5 bases and J by 4 bases. CDR3 sequence reads: CASSLYRGQGTEAFF. The CDR3 DNA follows: TGCGCCAGCAGCTTGTACAGGGGGCAAGGCACTGAAGCTTTCTTT.

The rearrangement links TRBV7-9 to TRBJ2-1; perhaps TRBD2 as D (7 bases). Germline V gene lookup returns CDR1 SEHNR and CDR2 FQNEAQ (reference sequence). This CDR3 has 17 amino acids. V lost 5 bases and J lost 4, with 21 bases in between. The DNA for the CDR3 is TGTGCCAGCAGCCATCCCCCAAGGGGGGGCGAGTACAATGAGCAGTTCTTC. Translated: CASSHPPRGGEYNEQFF. The variable domain in full, with the rest retrieved from reference TRBV7-9 and TRBJ2-1, is DTGVSQNPRHKITKRGQNVTFRCDPISEHNRLYWYRQTLGQGPEFLTYFQNEAQLEKSRLLSDRFSAERPKGSFSTLEIQRTEQGDSAMYLCASSHPPRGGEYNEQFFGPGTRLTVL.

J is TRBJ2-7 and V is TRBV6-5; D perhaps matches TRBD2 (6 bases). V dropped 5 bases and J dropped 6 bases, with 11 bases sitting between them. Per germline, CDR1 MNHEY and CDR2 SVGAGI. The CDR3 extends over 12 amino acids. The CDR3 DNA follows: TGTGCCAGCAGTAGGGACTTGGGCGAGCAGTACTTC. Translated: CASSRDLGEQYF.

The chain recombines TRBV7-8 with TRBJ1-1; maybe TRBD1 (6 bases). Germline CDR1 SGHVS, CDR2 FQNEAQ. Trimming took 1 base from V and 10 from J, leaving 13 bases between them. The CDR3 is 13 residues long. The chain's CDR3 is CASSLGRRGGAFF. The CDR3 DNA is TGTGCCAGCAGCTTAGGTCGCAGGGGTGGAGCTTTCTTT.

This clone appeared a single time. The chain carries TRBV27 and TRBJ1-1; TRBD1 matches at 11 bases. V gave up 4 bases and J gave up 0 bases; unmatched junction bases: 1. From germline, CDR1 is MNHEY and CDR2 SMNVEV (reference sequence). This CDR3 region has 15 residues. CDR3 bases: TGTGCCAGCAGTTCGGACAGGGGGCTGAACACTGAAGCTTTCTTT. This translates into CASSSDRGLNTEAFF.

The gene calls are TRBV24-1 and TRBJ1-1; 11 bases are a match to TRBD1. The ends lost 2 bases at V and 5 bases at J; junction bases unmatched: 6. The CDR3 has 16 residues. Per germline, CDR1 KGHDR and CDR2 SFDVKD. The CDR3 DNA reads as TGTGCCACCAGTGATTCCGGGACAGGGGGTGTTACTGAAGCTTTCTTT. This codes for CATSDSGTGGVTEAFF.

The chain carries TRBV6-2 or TRBV6-3 and TRBJ1-1, with D perhaps matching TRBD1 (6 bases). This CDR3 has 15 amino acids. With 2 bases removed from V and 5 bases from J, the gap between germline ends came to 15 bases. Germline assignment: CDR1 MNHEY and CDR2 SVGEGT. CDR3 in amino acids: CASSYPPYGQTEAFF. In nucleotides, the CDR3 is TGTGCCAGCAGTTACCCCCCGTATGGACAGACTGAAGCTTTCTTT.

The V gene is TRBV4-1, the J gene TRBJ1-3; no clear D. Trimming took off 0 bases at V and 0 bases at J, with 6 bases between the two ends. Germline CDR1 MGHRA, CDR2 YSYEKL. The CDR3 is 15 amino acids. CDR3 residues: CASSQEYISGNTIYF. The CDR3, as DNA: TGCGCCAGCAGCCAAGAATACATCTCTGGAAACACCATATATTTT.

This chain uses TRBV5-4 with TRBJ2-3; 7 bases fit TRBD2. Germline CDR1 is SGHNT and CDR2 is YYREEE (reference sequence). The V gene end was trimmed by 3 bases and the J gene end by 1 base; junction bases not matched to a gene: 2. The CDR3 runs to 14 residues. The CDR3 here is CASSSGGGTDTQYF. The CDR3 coding sequence is TGTGCCAGCAGCTCGGGGGGAGGCACAGATACGCAGTATTTT.

The chain combines TRBV6-2 or TRBV6-3 with TRBJ1-5; unclear D gene. V gave up 2 bases and J gave up 4 bases, with 9 bases separating them. CDR1 and CDR2 (germline): MNHEY, SVGEGT. The CDR3 loop spans 14 amino acids. CDR3 coding DNA: TGTGCCAGCAGTTACGGTTCAGAAAATCAGCCCCAGCATTTT. Its protein product is CASSYGSENQPQHF.

The V and J genes are TRBV6-6 and TRBJ2-7; no definite D call. V was trimmed by 1 base and J by 5 bases, leaving 12 bases between them. The CDR3 covers 14 residues. Germline V gene data show CDR1 as MNHNY and CDR2 as SVGAGI (reference sequence). CDR3 loop: CASSYLNLEDEQYF. CDR3 bases: TGTGCCAGCAGTTACTTAAACCTCGAGGACGAGCAGTACTTC.

The chain employs TRBV18 and TRBJ1-2; weak D call: TRBD1 (5 bases). Germline V gives CDR1 KGHSH, CDR2 LQKENI. The CDR3 contains 14 residues. V was clipped by 6 bases and J by 4 bases, with 15 bases between them. CDR3 nucleotides: TGTGCCAGCTCCCAAGGGCAGGGCTTCTATGGCTACACCTTC. This encodes CASSQGQGFYGYTF.

This clone has only one observation. The chain has TRBV5-1 and TRBJ1-3; TRBD1 matches at 8 bases. The CDR3 runs to 12 residues. Germline CDR1 SGHRS, CDR2 YFSETQ. V lost 4 bases and J lost 8; bases outside the gene matches: 2. As DNA, the CDR3 is TGCGCCAGCAGCCTGGACAGGGACACCATATATTTT. Translated, it gives CASSLDRDTIYF.

V usage is TRBV28 and J usage is TRBJ2-3; 7 bases match TRBD2. Germline CDR1 reads MDHEN; CDR2 reads SYDVKM. The CDR3 contains 14 residues. J lost 4 bases, V lost 6 bases, and 7 bases had no gene match. The CDR3 DNA is TGTGCCAGCAGCCGCGGGAGTTTCGCAGATACGCAGTATTTT. This encodes CASSRGSFADTQYF.

The chain links TRBV20-1 to TRBJ2-1; 11 positions agree with TRBD2. This CDR3 spans 19 amino acids. The germline V gene encodes CDR1 DFQATT and CDR2 SNEGSKA (reference sequence). After removal of 3 bases from V and 1 base from J, the junction contained 14 bases not matched to a gene. The CDR3 region has the DNA TGCAGTGCTAGTGCTGTAGCGGGAGGGCCGTTCTATTCCTACAATGAGCAGTTCTTC. Translation: CSASAVAGGPFYSYNEQFF.

The V call is TRBV3-1 (or the pseudogene TRBV3-2), the J call TRBJ1-1; D uncertain. The CDR3 has 13 residues. V lost 0 bases to trimming and J lost 7 bases, with 9 bases between them. CDR1 is LGHDT, CDR2 YNNKEL, per germline (reference sequence). The CDR3 spells CASSQDRNGEAFF. The CDR3 DNA sequence: TGTGCCAGCAGCCAAGATCGCAACGGTGAAGCTTTCTTT.

This chain connects TRBV9 to TRBJ2-7; D may be TRBD2 (6 bases). V lost 0 bases to trimming and J lost 4 bases, with 23 bases between them. CDR3 length equals 18 residues. CDR1 is SGDLS, CDR2 YYNGEE, per germline. The CDR3 spells CASSVDVLAAGRTYEQYF. The DNA of the CDR3 is TGTGCCAGCAGCGTAGATGTCTTGGCGGCGGGGCGAACGTACGAGCAGTACTTC.

The chain combines TRBV28 with TRBJ2-7, with 8 bases identical to TRBD1. Trimming took 4 bases from V and 5 from J; bases not matched to a gene: 7. Per germline, CDR1 MDHEN and CDR2 SYDVKM. The CDR3 runs 14 residues. As DNA, the CDR3 is TGTGCCAGCAGTTCAAAGGACAGGGTCAACGAGCAGTACTTC. Translating gives CASSSKDRVNEQYF.